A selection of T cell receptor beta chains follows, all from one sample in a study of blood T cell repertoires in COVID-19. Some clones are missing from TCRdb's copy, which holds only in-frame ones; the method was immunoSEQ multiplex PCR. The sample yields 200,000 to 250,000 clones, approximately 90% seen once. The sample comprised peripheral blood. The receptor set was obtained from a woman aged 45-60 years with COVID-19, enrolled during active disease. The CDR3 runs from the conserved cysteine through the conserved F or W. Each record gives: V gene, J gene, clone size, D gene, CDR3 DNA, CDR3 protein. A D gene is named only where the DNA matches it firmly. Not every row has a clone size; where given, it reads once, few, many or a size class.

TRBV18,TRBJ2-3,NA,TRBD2,TGTGCCAGCTCATCCATAGCGGGGGGGCCACAAGATACGCAGTATTTT,CASSSIAGGPQDTQYF
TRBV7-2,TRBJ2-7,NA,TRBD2,TGTGCCAGCAGCGTCACTAGCGGTACCTACGAGCAGTACTTC,CASSVTSGTYEQYF
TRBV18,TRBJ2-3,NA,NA,TGTGCCAGCTCACCTCCGGGGGGCAGGGTAGATACGCAGTATTTT,CASSPPGGRVDTQYF
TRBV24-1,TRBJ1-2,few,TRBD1,TGTGCCACCAGTGAGAGGGCAGGGGGCTATGGCTACACCTTC,CATSERAGGYGYTF
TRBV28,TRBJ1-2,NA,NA,TGTGCCAGCAGTTCAGGACCAGGGGAAAAAAGAGGCTACACCTTC,CASSSGPGEKRGYTF
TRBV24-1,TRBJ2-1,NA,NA,TGTGCCACCAGTGATTCCCCTTACAATGAGCAGTTCTTC,CATSDSPYNEQFF
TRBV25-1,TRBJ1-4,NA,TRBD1,TGTGCCAGCAGCCCCCCGGGACAGTGGACTCCAAAACTGTTTTTT,CASSPPGQWTPKLFF
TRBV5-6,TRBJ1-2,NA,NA,TGTGCCAGCAGCACCGAGGGACTATCCTATGGCTACACCTTC,CASSTEGLSYGYTF
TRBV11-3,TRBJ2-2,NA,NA,TGTGCCAGCAGCCTCCGTTATGCAGCCAGGGAAGCGTACACCGGGGAGCTGTTTTTT,CASSLRYAAREAYTGELFF
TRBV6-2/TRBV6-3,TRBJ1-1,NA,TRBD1,TGTGCCAGCAGTATGGGACAGGGTGTCGAAGCTTTCTTT,CASSMGQGVEAFF
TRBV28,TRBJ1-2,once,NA,TGTGCCAGCAATACGGAGACAGGCTATGGCTACACCTTC,CASNTETGYGYTF
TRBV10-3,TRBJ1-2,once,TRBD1,TGTGCCATCAGACAGGGGTCCCCTAACTATGGCTACACCTTC,CAIRQGSPNYGYTF
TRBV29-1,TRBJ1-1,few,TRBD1,TGCAGCGTTGCCACAGGGGGAGGAAGGACTGAAGCTTTCTTT,CSVATGGGRTEAFF
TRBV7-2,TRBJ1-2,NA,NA,TGTGCCAGCAGCCGAGTACCCGGGTCGGGCTACACCTTC,CASSRVPGSGYTF
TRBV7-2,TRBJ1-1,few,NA,TGTGCCAGCAGCTTAGTGTCAGGGTTAGGGACTGAAGCTTTCTTT,CASSLVSGLGTEAFF
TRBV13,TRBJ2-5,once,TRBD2,TGTGCCAGCAGTCGGAGCGGGGGGAACCAAGAGACCCAGTACTTC,CASSRSGGNQETQYF
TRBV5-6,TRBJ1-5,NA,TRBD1,TGTGCCAGCAGCTCCCTCGGGACAGGGTGGCGTAATCAGCCCCAGCATTTT,CASSSLGTGWRNQPQHF
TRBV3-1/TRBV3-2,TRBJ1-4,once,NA,TGTGCCAGCAGCCAAGGATTAGACATATTTTTT,CASSQGLDIFF
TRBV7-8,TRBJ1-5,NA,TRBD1,TGTGCCAGCAGCTTAGCGGCGGGACAGGGTCCTAATCAGCCCCAGCATTTT,CASSLAAGQGPNQPQHF
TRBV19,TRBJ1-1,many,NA,TGTGCCAGTAGGATAAACAGGGCCACTGAAGCTTTCTTT,CASRINRATEAFF
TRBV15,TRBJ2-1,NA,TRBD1,TGTGCCACCCGCCCTGGGACAGGGAATGCTGATGAGCAGTTCTTC,CATRPGTGNADEQFF
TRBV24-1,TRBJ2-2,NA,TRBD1,TGTGCCACCAGTGATTCGGACAGGGATTCCGGGGAGCTGTTTTTT,CATSDSDRDSGELFF
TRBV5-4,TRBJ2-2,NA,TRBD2,TGTGCCAGCAGCCGCCAACTAGCGGGGTACACCGGGGAGCTGTTTTTT,CASSRQLAGYTGELFF
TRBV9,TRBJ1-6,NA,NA,TGTGCCAGCAACTCCCGACAGGATGCCTATAATTCACCCCTCCACTTT,CASNSRQDAYNSPLHF
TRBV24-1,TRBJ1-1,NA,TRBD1,TGTGCCACCAGTGATTCGGGCAGGGGGGCGAACACTGAAGCTTTCTTT,CATSDSGRGANTEAFF
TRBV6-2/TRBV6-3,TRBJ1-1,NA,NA,TGTGCCAGCAGTTACTCTGGGGGAGGTGAAGCTTTCTTT,CASSYSGGGEAFF
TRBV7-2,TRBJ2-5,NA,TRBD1,TGTGCCAGCAGCAAGGACAGGGGACAGGCGGGGACCCAGTACTTC,CASSKDRGQAGTQYF
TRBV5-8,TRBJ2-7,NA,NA,TGTGCCACCCGTGGAGCGTCCTACGAGCAGTACTTC,CATRGASYEQYF
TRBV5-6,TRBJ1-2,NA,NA,TGTGCCAGCAGCCTCCAATTTTCAGGGGCCGGCTATGGCTACACCTTC,CASSLQFSGAGYGYTF
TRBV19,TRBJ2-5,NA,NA,TGTGCCAGTAGTATGGCTCGGAGAGAGACCCAGTACTTC,CASSMARRETQYF
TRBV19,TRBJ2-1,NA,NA,TGTGCCAGTAGTACCAGTGGCGGCCATGAGCAGTTCTTC,CASSTSGGHEQFF
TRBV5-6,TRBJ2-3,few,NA,TGTGCCAGCAGCTCCGAGGGGGGGGCCGAGTATACCGCAGATACGCAGTATTTT,CASSSEGGAEYTADTQYF
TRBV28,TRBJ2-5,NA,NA,TGTGCCAGCAGTTTATGGGAGGGGAAAGAGACCCAGTACTTC,CASSLWEGKETQYF
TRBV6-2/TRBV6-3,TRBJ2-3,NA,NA,TGTGCCAGCAGTTCCACGGGTGGCCCAGATACGCAGTATTTT,CASSSTGGPDTQYF
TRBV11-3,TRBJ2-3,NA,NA,TGTGCCAGCAGCTTCTCCGAGCTAGATACGCAGTATTTT,CASSFSELDTQYF
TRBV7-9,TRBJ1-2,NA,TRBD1,TGTGCCAGCATCCCCGACAGGGGCGGTGATGGCTACACCTTC,CASIPDRGGDGYTF
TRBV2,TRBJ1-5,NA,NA,TGTGCCAGCAGTGATAGCAGGGACAATCAGCCCCAGCATTTT,CASSDSRDNQPQHF
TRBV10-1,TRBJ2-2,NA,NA,TGCGCCAGCAGCGACGAATCGGGGTGGACCGGGGAGCTGTTTTTT,CASSDESGWTGELFF
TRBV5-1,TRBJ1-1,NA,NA,TGCGCCAGCACCTACTCGGGGCGGGGAACTGAAGCTTTCTTT,CASTYSGRGTEAFF
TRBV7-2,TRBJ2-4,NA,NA,TGTGCCAGCAGCTCGGGGTTAGCCAAAAACATTCAGTACTTC,CASSSGLAKNIQYF
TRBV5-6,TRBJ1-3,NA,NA,TGTGCCAGCAGCTTGGGGGAGTTCTCTGGAAACACCATATATTTT,CASSLGEFSGNTIYF
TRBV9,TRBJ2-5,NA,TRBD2,TGTGCCAGCAGCGTAGGAGGAGTGGCGGGGGGCGGTCCAGAGACCCAGTACTTC,CASSVGGVAGGGPETQYF